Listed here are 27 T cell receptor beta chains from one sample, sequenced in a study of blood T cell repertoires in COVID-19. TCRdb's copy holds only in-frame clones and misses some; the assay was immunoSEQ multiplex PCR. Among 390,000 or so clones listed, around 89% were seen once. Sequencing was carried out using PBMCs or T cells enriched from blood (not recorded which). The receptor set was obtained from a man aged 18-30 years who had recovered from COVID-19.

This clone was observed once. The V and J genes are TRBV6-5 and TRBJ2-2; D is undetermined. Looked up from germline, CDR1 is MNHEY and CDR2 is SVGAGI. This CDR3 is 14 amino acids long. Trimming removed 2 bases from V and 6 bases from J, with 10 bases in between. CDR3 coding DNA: TGTGCCAGCAGTTACCCCGGGTTGGCCGGGGAGCTGTTTTTT. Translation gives CASSYPGLAGELFF.

The CDR3 sequence is CASSLRNYGYTF. Written as DNA, the CDR3 is TGTGCCAGCAGTTTGCGGAACTATGGCTACACCTTC. The chain employs TRBV28 and TRBJ1-2; D remains unclear. Per germline, CDR1 MDHEN and CDR2 SYDVKM. This CDR3 region has 12 residues. V was shortened by 3 bases and J by 2 bases, with 4 bases between the two germline ends.

The chain's CDR3 is CAWSALNEQFF. The DNA for the CDR3 is TGTGCCTGGAGTGCCCTCAATGAGCAGTTCTTC. This chain links TRBV30 with TRBJ2-1; unclear D gene. The germline V gene encodes CDR1 GTSNPN and CDR2 SVGIG (reference sequence). V lost 1 base, J lost 6 bases, and 4 bases lay in between. There are 11 residues in the CDR3.

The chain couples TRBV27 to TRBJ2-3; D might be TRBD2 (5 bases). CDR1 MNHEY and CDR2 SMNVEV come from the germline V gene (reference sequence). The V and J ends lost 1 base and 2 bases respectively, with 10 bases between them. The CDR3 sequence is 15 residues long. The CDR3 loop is CASSLYRGSTDTQYF. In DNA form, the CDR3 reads TGTGCCAGCAGTTTATATCGAGGGTCCACAGATACGCAGTATTTT.

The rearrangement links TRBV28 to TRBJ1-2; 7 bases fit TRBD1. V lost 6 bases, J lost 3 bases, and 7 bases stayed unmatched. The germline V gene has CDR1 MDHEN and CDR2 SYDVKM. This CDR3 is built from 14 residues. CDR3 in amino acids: CASRPVDRDYGYTF. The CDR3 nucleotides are TGTGCCAGCAGACCTGTTGACAGGGACTATGGCTACACCTTC.

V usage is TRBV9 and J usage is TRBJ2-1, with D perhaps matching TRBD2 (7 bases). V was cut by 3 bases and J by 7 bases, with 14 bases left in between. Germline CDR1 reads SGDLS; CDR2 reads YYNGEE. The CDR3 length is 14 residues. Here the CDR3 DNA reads TGTGCCAGCAGCGGCGGGGGCGTAGGGAATGAGCAGTTCTTC. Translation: CASSGGGVGNEQFF.

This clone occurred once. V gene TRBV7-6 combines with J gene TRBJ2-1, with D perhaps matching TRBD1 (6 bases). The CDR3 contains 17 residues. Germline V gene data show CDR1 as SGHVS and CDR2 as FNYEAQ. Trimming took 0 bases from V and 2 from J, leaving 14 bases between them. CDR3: CASSLATDSLAYNEQFF. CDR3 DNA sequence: TGTGCCAGCAGCTTAGCGACGGACAGCTTAGCCTACAATGAGCAGTTCTTC.

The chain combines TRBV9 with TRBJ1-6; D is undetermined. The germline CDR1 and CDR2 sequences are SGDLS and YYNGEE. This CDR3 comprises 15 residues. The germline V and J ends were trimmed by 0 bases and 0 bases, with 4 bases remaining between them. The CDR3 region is CASSVDSSYNSPLHF. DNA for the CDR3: TGTGCCAGCAGCGTAGACAGCTCCTATAATTCACCCCTCCACTTT.

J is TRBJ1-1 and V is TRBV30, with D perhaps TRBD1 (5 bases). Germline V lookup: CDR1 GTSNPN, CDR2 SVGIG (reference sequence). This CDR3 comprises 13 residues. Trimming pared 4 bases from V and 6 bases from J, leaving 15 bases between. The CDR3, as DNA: TGTGCCTGGATGGGACTGCCTAGGCCTGAAGCTTTCTTT. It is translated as CAWMGLPRPEAFF.

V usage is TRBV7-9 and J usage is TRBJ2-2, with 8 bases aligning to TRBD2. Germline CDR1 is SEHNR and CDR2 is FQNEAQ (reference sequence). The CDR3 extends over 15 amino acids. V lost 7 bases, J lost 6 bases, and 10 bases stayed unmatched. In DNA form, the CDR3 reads TGTGCCAGCATCGGGAGGCGGGAGGATCCCGGGGAGCTGTTTTTT. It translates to CASIGRREDPGELFF.

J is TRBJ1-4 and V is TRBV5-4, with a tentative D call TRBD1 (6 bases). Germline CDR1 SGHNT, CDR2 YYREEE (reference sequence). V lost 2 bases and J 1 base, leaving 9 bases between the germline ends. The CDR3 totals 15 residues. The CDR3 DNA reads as TGTGCCAGCAGCTTAACAGGGCAAACTAATGAAAAACTGTTTTTT. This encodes CASSLTGQTNEKLFF.

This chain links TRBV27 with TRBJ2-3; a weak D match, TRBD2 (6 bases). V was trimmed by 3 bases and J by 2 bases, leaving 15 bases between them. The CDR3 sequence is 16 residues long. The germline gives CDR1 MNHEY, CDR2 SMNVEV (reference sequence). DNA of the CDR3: TGTGCCAGCAGTTTGGTTCCGGGAGCGGTCACAGATACGCAGTATTTT. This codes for CASSLVPGAVTDTQYF.

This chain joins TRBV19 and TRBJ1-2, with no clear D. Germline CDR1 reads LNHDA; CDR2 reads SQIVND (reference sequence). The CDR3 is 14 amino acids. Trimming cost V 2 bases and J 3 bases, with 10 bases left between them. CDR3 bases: TGTGCCAGTAGTATAATGGCGGCTGACTATGGCTACACCTTC. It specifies CASSIMAADYGYTF.

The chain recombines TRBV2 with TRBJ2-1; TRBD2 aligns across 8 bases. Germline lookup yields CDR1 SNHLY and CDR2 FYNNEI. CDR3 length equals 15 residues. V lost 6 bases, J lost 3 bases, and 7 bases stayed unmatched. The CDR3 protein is CASRTTSEVYNEQFF. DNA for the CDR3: TGTGCCAGCAGGACGACTAGCGAGGTCTACAATGAGCAGTTCTTC. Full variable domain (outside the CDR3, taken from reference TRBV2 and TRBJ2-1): EPEVTQTPSHQVTQMGQEVILRCVPISNHLYFYWYRQILGQKVEFLVSFYNNEISEKSEIFDDQFSVERPDGSNFTLKIRSTKLEDSAMYFCASRTTSEVYNEQFFGPGTRLTVL.

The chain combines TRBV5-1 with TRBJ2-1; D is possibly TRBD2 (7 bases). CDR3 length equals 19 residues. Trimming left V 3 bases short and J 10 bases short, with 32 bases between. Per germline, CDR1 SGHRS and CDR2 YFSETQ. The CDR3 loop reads CASSSRGLAEGPTNDEQFF. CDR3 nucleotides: TGCGCCAGCAGCTCACGGGGGCTAGCGGAGGGCCCTACCAATGACGAGCAGTTCTTC.

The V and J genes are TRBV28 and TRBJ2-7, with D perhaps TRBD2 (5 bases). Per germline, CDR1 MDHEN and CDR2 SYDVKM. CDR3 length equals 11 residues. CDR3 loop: CATLTSYEQYF. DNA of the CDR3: TGTGCGACTCTTACTAGCTACGAGCAGTACTTC.

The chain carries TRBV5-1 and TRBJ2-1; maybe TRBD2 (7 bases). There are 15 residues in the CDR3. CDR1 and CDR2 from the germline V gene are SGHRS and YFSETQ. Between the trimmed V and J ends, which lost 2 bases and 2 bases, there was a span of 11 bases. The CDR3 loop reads CASSLWGGAYNEQFF. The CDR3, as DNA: TGCGCCAGCAGCTTATGGGGGGGCGCCTACAATGAGCAGTTCTTC.

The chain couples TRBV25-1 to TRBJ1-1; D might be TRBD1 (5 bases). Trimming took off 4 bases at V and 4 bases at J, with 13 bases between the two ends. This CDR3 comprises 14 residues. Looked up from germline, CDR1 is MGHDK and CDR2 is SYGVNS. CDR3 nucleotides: TGTGCCAGCAGTGGAGTTGGGGGGTCCACTGAAGCTTTCTTT. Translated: CASSGVGGSTEAFF.

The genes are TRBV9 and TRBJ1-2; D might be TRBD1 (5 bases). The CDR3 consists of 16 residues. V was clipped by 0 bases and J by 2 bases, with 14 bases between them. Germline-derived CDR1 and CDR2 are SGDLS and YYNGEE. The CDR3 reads CASSVGLTEANYGYTF. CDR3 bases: TGTGCCAGCAGCGTAGGTTTGACAGAGGCCAACTATGGCTACACCTTC.

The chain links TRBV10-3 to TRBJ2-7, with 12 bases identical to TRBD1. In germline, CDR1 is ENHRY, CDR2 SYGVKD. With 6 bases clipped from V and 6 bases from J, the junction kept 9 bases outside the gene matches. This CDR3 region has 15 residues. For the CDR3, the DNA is TGTGCCATCAGCTTAACGGGACAGGGGGCCAGCGAGCAGTACTTC. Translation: CAISLTGQGASEQYF.

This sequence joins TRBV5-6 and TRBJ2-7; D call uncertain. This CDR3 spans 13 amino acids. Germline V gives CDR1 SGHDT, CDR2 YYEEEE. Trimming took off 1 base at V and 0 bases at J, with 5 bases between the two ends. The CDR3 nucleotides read TGTGCCAGCAGCTTGTTTAACTCCTACGAGCAGTACTTC. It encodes CASSLFNSYEQYF.

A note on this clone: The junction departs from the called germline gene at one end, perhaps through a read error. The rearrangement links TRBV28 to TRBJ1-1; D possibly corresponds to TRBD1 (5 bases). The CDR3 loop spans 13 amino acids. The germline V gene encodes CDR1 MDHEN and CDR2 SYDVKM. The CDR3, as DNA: TGTGCCACCAGTACAGGAAGACACCGTGAAGCTTTCTTT. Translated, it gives CATSTGRHREAFF.

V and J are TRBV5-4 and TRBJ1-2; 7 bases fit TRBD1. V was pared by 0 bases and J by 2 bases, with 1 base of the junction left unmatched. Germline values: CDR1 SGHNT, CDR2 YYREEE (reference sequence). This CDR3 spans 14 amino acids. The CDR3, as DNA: TGTGCCAGCAGCTTGGGGGACAGAAACTATGGCTACACCTTC. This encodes CASSLGDRNYGYTF.

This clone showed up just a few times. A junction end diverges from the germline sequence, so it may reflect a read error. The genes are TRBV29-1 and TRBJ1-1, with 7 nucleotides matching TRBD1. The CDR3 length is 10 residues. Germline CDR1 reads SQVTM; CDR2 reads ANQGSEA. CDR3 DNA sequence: TGCAGCGTTGATGGACAGGCGGACCTCTTT. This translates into CSVDGQADLF.

For the CDR3, the DNA is TGTGCCAGCAGTTTACAAGAGCGGCAGTACTTC. Encoded protein: CASSLQERQYF. This chain connects TRBV6-5 to TRBJ2-7; D is undetermined. The ends were cut back, 4 bases at V and 9 bases at J, with 10 bases in the middle. This CDR3 comprises 11 residues. Germline V gives CDR1 MNHEY, CDR2 SVGAGI.

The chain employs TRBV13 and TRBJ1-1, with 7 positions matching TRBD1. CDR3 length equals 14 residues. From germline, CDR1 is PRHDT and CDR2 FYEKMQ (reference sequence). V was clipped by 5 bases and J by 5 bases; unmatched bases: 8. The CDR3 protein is CASSVQGRGTEAFF. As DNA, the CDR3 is TGTGCCAGCAGCGTACAGGGCAGGGGGACTGAAGCTTTCTTT. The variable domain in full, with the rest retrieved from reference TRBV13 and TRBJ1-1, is AAGVIQSPRHLIKEKRETATLKCYPIPRHDTVYWYQQGPGQDPQFLISFYEKMQSDKGSIPDRFSAQQFSDYHSELNMSSLELGDSALYFCASSVQGRGTEAFFGQGTRLTVV.

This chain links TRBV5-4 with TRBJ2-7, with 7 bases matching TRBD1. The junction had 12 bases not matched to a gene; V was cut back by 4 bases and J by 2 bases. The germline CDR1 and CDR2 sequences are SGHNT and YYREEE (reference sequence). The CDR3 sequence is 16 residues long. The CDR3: CASSPRPGTATYEQYF. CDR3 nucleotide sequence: TGTGCCAGCAGCCCGCGGCCGGGGACAGCTACCTACGAGCAGTACTTC.